Following are 31 T cell receptor beta chains from one sample sequenced in a study of T cell repertoires in cytomegalovirus infection. These receptors have no known antigen. TCRdb independently ran MiXCR on the reads; one entry per CDR3 protein. The sample lists tens of thousands of distinct CDR3 sequences; over 15% were seen once. The sample consisted of CD8+ T cells from cultured PBMCs, taken from culture after CMV antigen stimulation. All receptors derive from a human donor in good health (CMV status not recorded). Some clones in this sample may be carry-over from other donors' samples.

CDR3 bases: TGTGCCAGCAGCTCGGTCCAGGGCACTTACTACGAGCAGTACTTC. This encodes CASSSVQGTYYEQYF. This chain joins TRBV7-9 and TRBJ2-7; tentatively, D is TRBD1 (5 bases). V was pared by 4 bases and J by 3 bases, with 16 bases between. Germline CDR1 and CDR2: SEHNR and FQNEAQ (reference sequence). CDR3 length equals 15 residues.

This clonotype occurred a few times. This chain joins TRBV7-2 and TRBJ2-1; 10 nucleotides line up with TRBD2. This CDR3 contains 14 residues. Germline V gene lookup returns CDR1 SGHTA and CDR2 FQGNSA. V lost 4 bases and J lost 8; bases outside the gene matches: 5. The CDR3 loop is CASSSSGGWDEQFF. CDR3 DNA: TGTGCCAGCAGCTCTAGCGGGGGCTGGGATGAGCAGTTCTTC.

This clonotype was found a few times. This rearrangement joins TRBV6-2 or TRBV6-3 to TRBJ1-2; no definite D call. V was cut by 2 bases and J by 4 bases, with 14 bases left in between. Germline CDR1 MNHEY, CDR2 SVGEGT. The CDR3 totals 15 residues. The CDR3 sequence is CASSYSREAGYGYTF. CDR3 nucleotide sequence: TGTGCCAGCAGTTACAGTAGGGAGGCTGGCTATGGCTACACCTTC.

V is TRBV28 and J is TRBJ1-1; TRBD1 might be the D (5 bases). The CDR3 is 13 amino acids. Trimming pared 7 bases from V and 3 bases from J, leaving 12 bases between. Germline CDR1 is MDHEN and CDR2 is SYDVKM. CDR3 bases: TGTGCCAGCATTGAGGGGCTGGACACTGAAGCTTTCTTT. It yields the protein CASIEGLDTEAFF.

This chain links TRBV7-9 with TRBJ2-4; D uncertain. CDR3 length equals 14 residues. The V end lost 4 bases, the J end lost 7 bases, and 14 bases lay between the germline ends. Germline assignment: CDR1 SEHNR and CDR2 FQNEAQ (reference sequence). The CDR3 loop reads CASSSSDLPNIQYF. DNA for the CDR3: TGTGCCAGCAGCTCTTCAGATTTACCGAACATTCAGTACTTC.

The chain combines TRBV12-5 with TRBJ2-7, with 7 bases aligning to TRBD1. The ends lost 4 bases at V and 0 bases at J; junction bases unmatched: 9. The CDR3 sequence is 16 residues long. Germline loops: CDR1 LGHNT, CDR2 FRNRAP. CDR3 sequence: CASGSTTGKSSYEQYF. The CDR3, as DNA: TGTGCTAGTGGTTCTACGACAGGGAAGAGCTCCTACGAGCAGTACTTC.

The V gene is TRBV14, the J gene TRBJ2-5; D not resolved. Trimming took off 4 bases at V and 2 bases at J, with 11 bases between the two ends. The length of the CDR3 is 14 residues. Germline V lookup: CDR1 SGHDN, CDR2 FVKESK. The DNA for the CDR3 is TGTGCCAGCAGCCTTCCCGGGCCACAAGAGACCCAGTACTTC. It specifies CASSLPGPQETQYF.

This clonotype appeared a few times. J is TRBJ2-1 and V is TRBV6-5; D call uncertain. The germline CDR1 and CDR2 sequences are MNHEY and SVGAGI. This CDR3 is built from 16 residues. V shed 0 bases and J shed 5 bases, with 14 bases lying between them. The CDR3 DNA reads as TGTGCCAGCAGTTACTCGTCGTCGCCCCGGCACAATGAGCAGTTCTTC. Translating gives CASSYSSSPRHNEQFF.

This clonotype was observed a handful of times. The gene calls are TRBV6-5 and TRBJ2-7; D gene ambiguous. The CDR3 runs 17 residues. Germline lookup yields CDR1 MNHEY and CDR2 SVGAGI. Trimming shortened V by 2 bases and J by 3 bases, and 20 bases separated the two germline ends. In DNA, the CDR3 is TGTGCCAGCAGTTACGCGACTCCAAGTTATCCAATCTACGAGCAGTACTTC. This gives the protein CASSYATPSYPIYEQYF.

This clonotype was found a few times. V usage is TRBV7-9 and J usage is TRBJ2-7; D gene unclear. This CDR3 is 13 amino acids long. Germline V gene sequence: CDR1 SEHNR, CDR2 FQNEAQ (reference sequence). The V and J ends lost 7 bases and 2 bases respectively, with 12 bases between them. This chain's CDR3 is CASTRSFPYEQYF. CDR3 DNA sequence: TGTGCCAGCACGAGGAGTTTCCCCTACGAGCAGTACTTC.

The chain has TRBV11-2 and TRBJ2-1; D ambiguous. Trimming pared 5 bases from V and 7 bases from J, leaving 18 bases between. The germline V gene encodes CDR1 SGHAT and CDR2 FQNNGV. There are 15 residues in the CDR3. The CDR3 sequence: CASSPGPSPGNEQFF. The CDR3 DNA reads TGTGCCAGCAGCCCCGGGCCAAGCCCCGGAAATGAGCAGTTCTTC.

This clonotype appeared a few times. This sequence joins TRBV27 and TRBJ2-7; a weak D match, TRBD1 (6 bases). This CDR3 comprises 14 residues. Trimming took 4 bases from V and 2 from J, leaving 12 bases between them. Germline V gene sequence: CDR1 MNHEY, CDR2 SMNVEV (reference sequence). CDR3 protein: CASSSQGRTYEQYF. The DNA for the CDR3 is TGTGCCAGCAGTTCACAGGGCAGGACCTACGAGCAGTACTTC.

In this sample, this clonotype turned up a few times. The V gene is TRBV19, the J gene TRBJ2-7, with 9 bases that match TRBD1. The J segment lost 5 bases and the V segment lost 3 bases, leaving 11 bases of the junction unmatched. This CDR3 comprises 16 residues. Germline-derived CDR1 and CDR2 are LNHDA and SQIVND (reference sequence). This CDR3 reads CASSIFLGTGLDEQYF. CDR3 nucleotide sequence: TGTGCCAGTAGTATCTTTCTAGGGACAGGGCTGGACGAGCAGTACTTC.

At least ten counts were recorded for this clonotype. This chain uses TRBV18 with TRBJ1-5; 7 bases map to TRBD1. Germline CDR1 reads KGHSH; CDR2 reads LQKENI. The CDR3 is made up of 14 amino acids. V lost 6 bases to trimming and J lost 6 bases; unmatched junction nucleotides: 8. CDR3 DNA: TGTGCCAGCTCTCCCGACAGGGCTCCTCAGCCCCAGCATTTT. Encoded protein: CASSPDRAPQPQHF.

The chain combines TRBV7-9 with TRBJ1-2; the D gene is possibly TRBD1 (6 bases). The CDR3 length is 15 residues. CDR1 and CDR2 (germline): SEHNR, FQNEAQ (reference sequence). Trimming left V 5 bases short and J 4 bases short, with 17 bases between. CDR3 coding DNA: TGTGCCAGCAGCCCGAGGGGGGGCGAGAGCTATGGCTACACCTTC. It translates to CASSPRGGESYGYTF.

This clonotype has a count of ten or more. V and J are TRBV7-2 and TRBJ1-1; D remains unclear. Germline V gene lookup returns CDR1 SGHTA and CDR2 FQGNSA. This CDR3 has 16 residues. V shed 1 base and J shed 5 bases, with 17 bases lying between them. As DNA, the CDR3 is TGTGCCAGCAGCTTAGAATTTGGGAGGCCGGGAACTGAAGCTTTCTTT. Translated: CASSLEFGRPGTEAFF.

This sequence joins TRBV12-3 or TRBV12-4 and TRBJ2-1; unclear D gene. Between the trimmed V and J ends, which lost 7 bases and 2 bases, there was a span of 15 bases. The CDR3 sequence is 15 residues long. The CDR3: CASTSGTETYNEQFF. The CDR3, as DNA: TGTGCCAGCACCTCAGGTACAGAAACCTACAATGAGCAGTTCTTC.

This clonotype occurred a few times. This sequence joins TRBV7-8 and TRBJ1-4; D not certain. This CDR3 region has 15 residues. Per germline, CDR1 SGHVS and CDR2 FQNEAQ. The V and J ends lost 5 bases and 8 bases respectively, with 18 bases between them. The CDR3 protein is CASSPSGDRNEKLFF. In nucleotides, the CDR3 is TGTGCCAGCAGCCCTTCCGGGGATCGAAACGAAAAACTGTTTTTT.

This clonotype was observed a few times. V usage is TRBV7-2 and J usage is TRBJ1-4, with TRBD1 matching 9 bases. CDR3 length: 14 residues. V trimming: 2 bases; J trimming: 7 bases; junction bases outside the gene matches: 2. Germline V lookup: CDR1 SGHTA, CDR2 FQGNSA. The CDR3 protein is CASSLNRGLEKLFF. The DNA of the CDR3 is TGTGCCAGCAGCTTAAACAGGGGGCTTGAAAAACTGTTTTTT.

Note on this clonotype: Since no conserved phenylalanine or tryptophan closes the CDR3, a read error is the likely cause. V gene TRBV7-8 combines with J gene TRBJ2-3, with 7 bases identical to TRBD1. Germline V gene data show CDR1 as SGHVS and CDR2 as FQNEAQ. V gave up 5 bases and J gave up 2 bases; unmatched junction bases: 10. The length of the CDR3 is 16 residues. Here the CDR3 reads CASSPRTGVNTDTQYL. The CDR3 coding sequence is TGTGCCAGCAGCCCTAGAACAGGGGTGAACACAGATACGCAGTATCTT.

The chain couples TRBV6-2 or TRBV6-3 to TRBJ1-1; TRBD1 matches at 8 bases. Germline assignment: CDR1 MNHEY and CDR2 SVGEGT. This CDR3 comprises 14 residues. Trimming cost V 5 bases and J 3 bases; bases outside gene matches: 5. The CDR3 is CASSETGADTEAFF. The CDR3 DNA reads as TGTGCCAGCAGTGAGACAGGGGCGGACACTGAAGCTTTCTTT.

This clonotype was counted only a few times. V gene TRBV7-2 combines with J gene TRBJ1-2; 9 positions match TRBD1. The CDR3 sequence is 15 residues long. Germline V gene lookup returns CDR1 SGHTA and CDR2 FQGNSA. V shed 0 bases and J 5 bases; nucleotides not matched to a gene: 4. The CDR3 loop is CASSLAWDRVYGYTF. The CDR3 nucleotides read TGTGCCAGCAGCTTAGCGTGGGACAGGGTGTATGGCTACACCTTC.

This chain joins TRBV6-1 and TRBJ2-3; 8 nucleotides line up with TRBD2. The CDR3 covers 18 residues. Germline-derived CDR1 and CDR2 are MNHNS and SASEGT. V lost 1 base and J lost 5; bases outside the gene matches: 14. In nucleotides, the CDR3 is TGTGCCAGCAGTGAAGATCTCTACGGCGGGGGGTTCGAAGATACGCAGTATTTT. Residues: CASSEDLYGGGFEDTQYF.

The rearrangement joins TRBV7-9 to TRBJ1-4; a possible D gene is TRBD1 (6 bases). V shed 2 bases and J shed 2 bases, with 9 bases lying between them. This CDR3 region has 15 residues. Germline V gene data show CDR1 as SEHNR and CDR2 as FQNEAQ (reference sequence). The chain's CDR3 is CASSLPGGTNEKLFF. DNA for the CDR3: TGTGCCAGCAGCTTACCGGGGGGCACTAATGAAAAACTGTTTTTT.

In this sample, this clonotype turned up a few times. The chain couples TRBV10-3 to TRBJ1-5; TRBD1 is a possible D gene (6 bases). Germline V gene data show CDR1 as ENHRY and CDR2 as SYGVKD. This CDR3 spans 15 amino acids. The germline V and J ends were trimmed by 7 bases and 1 base, with 14 bases remaining between them. The CDR3 spells CAIKPGGQSNQPQHF. The CDR3 DNA follows: TGTGCCATCAAACCCGGAGGACAGAGCAATCAGCCCCAGCATTTT.

The CDR3 loop reads CASSLGTARPYEQYF. CDR3 nucleotides: TGTGCCAGCAGTTTAGGGACAGCGAGACCCTACGAGCAGTACTTC. The gene calls are TRBV28 and TRBJ2-7, with 7 nucleotides matching TRBD1. CDR1 is MDHEN, CDR2 SYDVKM, per germline. This CDR3 is 15 amino acids long. With V trimmed by 2 bases and J by 2 bases, 6 bases remained unmatched.

The sample holds a few counts of this clonotype. The V and J genes are TRBV7-2 and TRBJ2-5; D is undetermined. CDR3 length: 12 residues. CDR1 SGHTA and CDR2 FQGNSA come from the germline V gene. Trimming took off 1 base at V and 4 bases at J, with 4 bases between the two ends. For the CDR3, the DNA is TGTGCCAGCAGCTTAGTACCAGAGACCCAGTACTTC. Its protein product is CASSLVPETQYF.

This clonotype was seen more than once but under ten times. Written as DNA, the CDR3 is TGTGCCACACAGGGGTTGAACGAGCAGTACTTC. Translating gives CATQGLNEQYF. The chain combines TRBV2 with TRBJ2-7; 7 nucleotides line up with TRBD1. Germline CDR1 is SNHLY and CDR2 is FYNNEI. The CDR3 runs to 11 residues. The V gene end was trimmed by 10 bases and the J gene end by 5 bases; junction bases not matched to a gene: 5.

The chain joins TRBV20-1 to TRBJ2-5; TRBD2 aligns across 10 bases. Germline loops: CDR1 DFQATT, CDR2 SNEGSKA (reference sequence). The CDR3 contains 15 residues. The junction had 5 bases not matched to a gene; V was cut back by 0 bases and J by 4 bases. CDR3 DNA sequence: TGCAGTGCTAGAGATAAGGGACTAGCGAGAGAGACCCAGTACTTC. This translates into CSARDKGLARETQYF.

This clonotype came up a few times. The chain couples TRBV5-1 to TRBJ1-1, with unresolved D. This CDR3 spans 14 amino acids. Between the trimmed V and J ends, which lost 4 bases and 3 bases, there was a span of 13 bases. Germline loops: CDR1 SGHRS, CDR2 YFSETQ. CDR3 nucleotide sequence: TGCGCCAGCAGCCCCCCGGGAACGGACACTGAAGCTTTCTTT. It codes for CASSPPGTDTEAFF. Together with reference TRBV5-1 and TRBJ1-1, the CDR3 gives the full variable domain: KAGVTQTPRYLIKTRGQQVTLSCSPISGHRSVSWYQQTPGQGLQFLFEYFSETQRNKGNFPGRFSGRQFSNSRSEMNVSTLELGDSALYLCASSPPGTDTEAFFGQGTRLTVV.

This clonotype was seen a few times. The chain has TRBV7-2 and TRBJ2-1, with D tentatively TRBD2 (6 bases). CDR3 length equals 13 residues. Germline assignment: CDR1 SGHTA and CDR2 FQGNSA. V was shortened by 1 base and J by 9 bases, with 10 bases between the two germline ends. CDR3 coding DNA: TGTGCCAGCAGCTTAGTCACGCGGGGTGAGCAGTTCTTC. Its translation is CASSLVTRGEQFF.